Here is one T cell receptor (beta chain) with its context. This specimen belongs to a study of blood T cell repertoires in COVID-19. Overall study context: Sites in the United States, Italy and Spain provided acute and convalescent COVID-19 samples.

Trimming left V 4 bases short and J 1 base short, with 11 bases between. The V gene's germline CDR1 is LNHDA and CDR2 SQIVND (reference sequence). The CDR3 loop spans 15 amino acids. Per the study methods: Counts of nucleated cells, estimated from reference gene primer amplification, were obtained. Here immunoSEQ multiplex PCR was the method, and the copy in TCRdb shows in-frame clones only, minus some. The V and J calls and clone size are taken from that table; D and trimming were inferred from the DNA. The repertoire holds about 75,000 clones, with roughly 84% as singletons. Sequenced sample: peripheral blood. V usage is TRBV19 and J usage is TRBJ1-5; D unclear. The sequence was collected from a woman aged 45 to 65 with acute or convalescent COVID-19. CDR3 DNA: TGTGCCAGTAGTAAGCGAGACGAAAGCAATCAGCCCCAGCATTTT. Its translation: CASSKRDESNQPQHF.